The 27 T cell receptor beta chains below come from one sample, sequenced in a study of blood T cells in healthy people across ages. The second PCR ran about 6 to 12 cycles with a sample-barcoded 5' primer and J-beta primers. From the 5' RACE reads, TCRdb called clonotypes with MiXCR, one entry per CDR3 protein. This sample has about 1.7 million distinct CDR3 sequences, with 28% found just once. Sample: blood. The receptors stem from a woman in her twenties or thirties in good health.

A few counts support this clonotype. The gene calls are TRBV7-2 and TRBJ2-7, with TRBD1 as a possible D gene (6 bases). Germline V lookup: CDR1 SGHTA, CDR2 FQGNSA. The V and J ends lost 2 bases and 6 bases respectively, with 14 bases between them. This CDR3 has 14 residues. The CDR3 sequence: CASSLTPGVGEQYF. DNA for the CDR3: TGTGCCAGCAGCTTAACCCCAGGGGTAGGCGAGCAGTACTTC.

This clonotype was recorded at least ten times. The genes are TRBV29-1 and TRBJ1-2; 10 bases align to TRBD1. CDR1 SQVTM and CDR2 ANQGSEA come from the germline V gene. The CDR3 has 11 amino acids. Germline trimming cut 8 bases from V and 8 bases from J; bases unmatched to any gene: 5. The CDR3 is CSHGTGAGYTF. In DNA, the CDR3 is TGCAGCCACGGGACAGGGGCCGGCTACACCTTC.

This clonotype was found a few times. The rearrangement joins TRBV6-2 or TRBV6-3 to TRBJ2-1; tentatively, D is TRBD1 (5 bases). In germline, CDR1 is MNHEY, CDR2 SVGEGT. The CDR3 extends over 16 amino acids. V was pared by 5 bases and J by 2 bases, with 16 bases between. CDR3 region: CASSQETGEAYNEQFF. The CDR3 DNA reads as TGTGCCAGCAGTCAAGAAACAGGTGAAGCCTACAATGAGCAGTTCTTC.

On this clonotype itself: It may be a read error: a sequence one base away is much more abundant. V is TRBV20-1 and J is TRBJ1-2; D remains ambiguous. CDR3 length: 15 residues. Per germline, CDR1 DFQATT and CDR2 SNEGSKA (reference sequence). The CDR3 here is CSARDRTEFNYGCTF. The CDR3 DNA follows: TGCAGTGCTAGAGATCGGACGGAATTTAACTATGGCTGCACCTTC.

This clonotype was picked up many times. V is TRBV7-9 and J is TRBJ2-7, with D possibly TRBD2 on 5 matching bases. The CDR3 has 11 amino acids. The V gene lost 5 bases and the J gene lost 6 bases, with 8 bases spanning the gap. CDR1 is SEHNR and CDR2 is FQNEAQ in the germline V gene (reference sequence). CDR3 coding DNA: TGTGCCAGCAGCACTCGGGGCGAGCAGTACTTC. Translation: CASSTRGEQYF.

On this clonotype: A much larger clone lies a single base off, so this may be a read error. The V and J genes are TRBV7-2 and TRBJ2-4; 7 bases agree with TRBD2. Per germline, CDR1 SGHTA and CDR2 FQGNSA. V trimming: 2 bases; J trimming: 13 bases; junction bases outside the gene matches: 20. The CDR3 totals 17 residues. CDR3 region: CASSLFRVAGEYNEQYF. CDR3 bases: TGTGCCAGCAGCTTATTTCGCGTGGCGGGAGAGTACAATGAGCAGTACTTC.

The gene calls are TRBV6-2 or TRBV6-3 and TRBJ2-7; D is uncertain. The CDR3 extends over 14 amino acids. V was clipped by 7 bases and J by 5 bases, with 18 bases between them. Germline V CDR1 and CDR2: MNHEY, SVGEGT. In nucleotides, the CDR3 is TGTGCCAGCACCCAGACCGCGACCCACGACGAGCAGTACTTC. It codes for CASTQTATHDEQYF.

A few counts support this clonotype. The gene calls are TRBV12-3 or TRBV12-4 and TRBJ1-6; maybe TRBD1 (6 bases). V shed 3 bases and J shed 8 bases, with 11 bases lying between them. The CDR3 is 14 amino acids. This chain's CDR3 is CASSFSGVDSPLHF. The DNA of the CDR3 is TGTGCCAGCAGTTTCTCAGGGGTGGATTCACCCCTCCACTTT.

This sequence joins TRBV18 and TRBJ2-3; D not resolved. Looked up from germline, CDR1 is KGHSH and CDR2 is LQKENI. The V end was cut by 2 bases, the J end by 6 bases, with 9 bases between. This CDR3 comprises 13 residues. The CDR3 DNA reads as TGTGCCAGCTCACCAGGATCTTGGGATACGCAGTATTTT. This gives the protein CASSPGSWDTQYF.

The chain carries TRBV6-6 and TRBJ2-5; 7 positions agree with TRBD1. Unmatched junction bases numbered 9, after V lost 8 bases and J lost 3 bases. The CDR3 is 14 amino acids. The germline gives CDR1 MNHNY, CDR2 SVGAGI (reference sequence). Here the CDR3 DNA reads TGTGCCAGCGGCCGCGAGGACAGGAAAGAGACCCAGTACTTC. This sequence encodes CASGREDRKETQYF.

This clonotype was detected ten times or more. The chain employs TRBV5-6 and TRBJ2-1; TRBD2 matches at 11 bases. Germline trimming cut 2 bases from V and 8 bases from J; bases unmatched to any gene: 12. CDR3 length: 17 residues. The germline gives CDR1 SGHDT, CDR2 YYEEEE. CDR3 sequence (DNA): TGTGCCAGCAGCTTTCTACAAGTAGCGGGGGGGCAGGATGAGCAGTTCTTC. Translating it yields CASSFLQVAGGQDEQFF. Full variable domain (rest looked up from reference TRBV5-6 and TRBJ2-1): DAGVTQSPTHLIKTRGQQVTLRCSPKSGHDTVSWYQQALGQGPQFIFQYYEEEERQRGNFPDRFSGHQFPNYSSELNVNALLLGDSALYLCASSFLQVAGGQDEQFFGPGTRLTVL.

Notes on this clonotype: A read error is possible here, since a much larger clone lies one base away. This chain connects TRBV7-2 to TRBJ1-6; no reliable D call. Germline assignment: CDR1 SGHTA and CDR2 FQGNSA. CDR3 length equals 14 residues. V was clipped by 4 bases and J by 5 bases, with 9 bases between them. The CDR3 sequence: CASSSIADNSPLHF. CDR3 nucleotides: TGTGCCAGCAGCTCGATAGCTGATAATTCACCCCTCCACTTT.

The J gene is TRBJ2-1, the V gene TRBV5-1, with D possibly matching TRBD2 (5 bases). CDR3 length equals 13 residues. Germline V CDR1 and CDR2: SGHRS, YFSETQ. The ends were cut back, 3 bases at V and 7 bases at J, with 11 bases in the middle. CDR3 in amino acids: CASSSRPGNEQFF. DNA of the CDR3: TGCGCCAGCAGCTCCAGGCCGGGGAATGAGCAGTTCTTC. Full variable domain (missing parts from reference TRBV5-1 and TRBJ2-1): KAGVTQTPRYLIKTRGQQVTLSCSPISGHRSVSWYQQTPGQGLQFLFEYFSETQRNKGNFPGRFSGRQFSNSRSEMNVSTLELGDSALYLCASSSRPGNEQFFGPGTRLTVL.

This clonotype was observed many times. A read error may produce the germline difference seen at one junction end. The chain's CDR3 is CASSLGRVYGYTF. The CDR3 coding sequence is TGTGCCAGCAGTTTAGGCAGGGTCTATGGCTACACCTTC. This sequence joins TRBV7-2 and TRBJ1-2, with D perhaps matching TRBD1 (5 bases). Per the germline V gene, CDR1 is SGHTA and CDR2 is FQGNSA. The CDR3 is made up of 13 amino acids. The full variable domain, its missing parts supplied by reference TRBV7-2 and TRBJ1-2, is GAGVSQSPSNKVTEKGKDVELRCDPISGHTALYWYRQSLGQGLEFLIYFQGNSAPDKSGLPSDRFSAERTGGSVSTLTIQRTQQEDSAVYLCASSLGRVYGYTFGSGTRLTVV.

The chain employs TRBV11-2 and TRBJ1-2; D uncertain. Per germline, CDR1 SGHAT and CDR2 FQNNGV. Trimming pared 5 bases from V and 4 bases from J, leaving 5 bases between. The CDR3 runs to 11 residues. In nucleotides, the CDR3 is TGTGCCAGCAGCGTGGCCTATGGCTACACCTTC. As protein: CASSVAYGYTF.

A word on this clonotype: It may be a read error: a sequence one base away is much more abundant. CDR3 in DNA: TGCGCCAGCAGGGACCCCGCAACGGGAGGTAATGAGCAGTACTTC. As protein: CASRDPATGGNEQYF. The chain uses TRBV10-2 and TRBJ2-5, with TRBD2 matching over 7 bases. Trimming took 6 bases from V and 11 from J; bases not matched to a gene: 18. The germline CDR1 and CDR2 sequences are WSHSY and SAAADI. The CDR3 runs 15 residues.

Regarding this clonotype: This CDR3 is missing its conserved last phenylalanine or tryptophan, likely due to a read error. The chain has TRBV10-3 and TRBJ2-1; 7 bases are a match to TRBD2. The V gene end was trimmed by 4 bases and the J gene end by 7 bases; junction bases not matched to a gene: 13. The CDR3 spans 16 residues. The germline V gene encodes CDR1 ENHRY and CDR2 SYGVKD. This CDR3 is CAISASSGNTSNEQFI. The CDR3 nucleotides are TGTGCCATCAGTGCATCTAGCGGAAACACCTCTAATGAGCAGTTCATC.

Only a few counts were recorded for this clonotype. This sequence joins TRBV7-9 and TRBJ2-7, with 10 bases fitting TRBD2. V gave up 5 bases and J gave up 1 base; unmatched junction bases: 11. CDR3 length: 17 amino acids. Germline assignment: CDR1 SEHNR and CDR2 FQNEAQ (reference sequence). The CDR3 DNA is TGTGCCAGCAGCCCAAACACCGGGACTAGCGAGTCCTACGAGCAGTACTTC. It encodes CASSPNTGTSESYEQYF.

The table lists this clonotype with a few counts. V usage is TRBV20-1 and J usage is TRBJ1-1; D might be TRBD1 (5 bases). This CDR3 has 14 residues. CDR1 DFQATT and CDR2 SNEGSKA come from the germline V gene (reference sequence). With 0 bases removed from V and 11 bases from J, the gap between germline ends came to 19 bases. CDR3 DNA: TGCAGTGCTAGAGATCCCCGTTCGGGCGGGGGGGCTTTCTTT. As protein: CSARDPRSGGGAFF.

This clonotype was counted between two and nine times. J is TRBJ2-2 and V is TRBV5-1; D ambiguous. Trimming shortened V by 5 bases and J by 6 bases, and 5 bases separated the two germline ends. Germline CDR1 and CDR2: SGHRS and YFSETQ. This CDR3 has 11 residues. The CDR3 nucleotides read TGCGCCAGCAGTGGGGCCGGGGAGCTGTTTTTT. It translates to CASSGAGELFF.

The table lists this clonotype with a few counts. CDR3 region: CASSQEEEISRDEYNSPLHF. The CDR3 bases are TGCGCCAGCAGCCAAGAAGAAGAGATTAGCAGGGATGAGTATAATTCACCCCTCCACTTT. The genes are TRBV4-1 and TRBJ1-6; TRBD1 is a possible D gene (5 bases). V gave up 0 bases and J gave up 4 bases, with 22 bases separating them. The CDR3 contains 20 residues. Germline CDR1 is MGHRA and CDR2 is YSYEKL.

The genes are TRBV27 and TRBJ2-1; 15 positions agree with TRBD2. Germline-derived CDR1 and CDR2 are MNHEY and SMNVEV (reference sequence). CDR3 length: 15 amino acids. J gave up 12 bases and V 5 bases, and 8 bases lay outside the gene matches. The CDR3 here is CASSPTGLAGGRQFF. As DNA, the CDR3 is TGTGCCAGCAGTCCGACTGGACTAGCGGGGGGGAGGCAGTTCTTC.

Here the CDR3 DNA reads TGCGCCAGCAGCAACGACGGCGGGGAAGAGACCCAGTTCTTC. This translates into CASSNDGGEETQFF. The gene calls are TRBV5-1 and TRBJ2-1; a possible D gene is TRBD2 (6 bases). The CDR3 consists of 14 residues. V was pared by 4 bases and J by 13 bases, with 21 bases between. Germline V gene sequence: CDR1 SGHRS, CDR2 YFSETQ.

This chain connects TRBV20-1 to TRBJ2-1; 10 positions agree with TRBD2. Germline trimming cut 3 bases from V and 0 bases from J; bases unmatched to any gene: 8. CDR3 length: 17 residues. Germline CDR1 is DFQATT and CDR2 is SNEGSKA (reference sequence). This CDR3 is CSARKSGLASSYNEQFF. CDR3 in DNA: TGCAGTGCTAGGAAGTCGGGACTAGCGAGCTCCTACAATGAGCAGTTCTTC.

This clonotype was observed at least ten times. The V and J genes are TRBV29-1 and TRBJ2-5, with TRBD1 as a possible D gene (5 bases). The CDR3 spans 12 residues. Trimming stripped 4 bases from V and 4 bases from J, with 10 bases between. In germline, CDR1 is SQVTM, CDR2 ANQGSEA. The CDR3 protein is CSVVGGAETQYF. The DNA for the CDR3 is TGCAGCGTTGTGGGTGGGGCAGAGACCCAGTACTTC.

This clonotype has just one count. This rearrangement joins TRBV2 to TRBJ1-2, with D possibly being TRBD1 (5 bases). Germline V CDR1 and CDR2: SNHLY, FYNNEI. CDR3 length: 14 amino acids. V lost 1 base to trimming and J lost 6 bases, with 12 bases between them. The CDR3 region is CASSEEKGVHGYTF. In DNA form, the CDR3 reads TGTGCCAGCAGTGAAGAAAAAGGGGTTCATGGCTACACCTTC.

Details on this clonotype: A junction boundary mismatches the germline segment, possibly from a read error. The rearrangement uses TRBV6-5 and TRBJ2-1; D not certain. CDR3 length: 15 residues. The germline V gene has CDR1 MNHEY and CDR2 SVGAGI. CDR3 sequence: CAGSRPSSSYNEQFF. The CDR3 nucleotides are TGTGCCGGCAGTCGCCCGTCGAGCTCCTACAATGAGCAGTTCTTC.